One and the same sample provided the 13 T cell receptor beta chains below, sequenced in a study of blood T cell repertoires in COVID-19. Generated by immunoSEQ multiplex PCR, the TCRdb table keeps only in-frame clones and is missing some. Of around 180,000 clones in the sample, roughly 88% are singletons; the top ten hold more than 7.5%. Sequences were obtained from PBMCs or T cells enriched from blood (not recorded which). These TCRs come from a woman aged 25-40 years who had recovered from COVID-19.

This chain joins TRBV11-3 and TRBJ2-7; D might be TRBD2 (6 bases). Germline lookup yields CDR1 SGHNT and CDR2 YENEEA. This CDR3 has 13 residues. With 5 bases removed from V and 5 bases from J, the gap between germline ends came to 13 bases. The CDR3 spells CASSPGTPDEQYF. The CDR3 nucleotides read TGTGCCAGCAGCCCCGGGACTCCCGACGAGCAGTACTTC.

The chain joins TRBV4-1 to TRBJ2-3; no clear D gene. V was cut by 0 bases and J by 2 bases, with 6 bases left in between. Germline values: CDR1 MGHRA, CDR2 YSYEKL. This CDR3 comprises 14 residues. DNA of the CDR3: TGCGCCAGCAGCCAAGAAGCCCCCACAGATACGCAGTATTTT. Translating it yields CASSQEAPTDTQYF.

This chain uses TRBV10-3 with TRBJ2-4; TRBD2 is a possible D gene (5 bases). Germline CDR1 and CDR2: ENHRY and SYGVKD. The CDR3 length is 16 residues. Trimming took 4 bases from V and 0 from J, leaving 13 bases between them. CDR3 amino acids: CAISAFEGRAKNIQYF. CDR3 nucleotide sequence: TGTGCCATCAGTGCGTTTGAGGGTAGAGCCAAAAACATTCAGTACTTC.

The chain couples TRBV6-5 to TRBJ2-5, with D possibly matching TRBD2 (5 bases). The CDR3 is 16 residues long. Germline V gene lookup returns CDR1 MNHEY and CDR2 SVGAGI. V was pared by 0 bases and J by 5 bases, with 16 bases between. The CDR3: CASSYSKGLAGETQYF. The CDR3 DNA reads as TGTGCCAGCAGTTACTCGAAGGGTCTAGCCGGGGAGACCCAGTACTTC.

The rearrangement links TRBV28 to TRBJ2-1, with 8 bases identical to TRBD1. The V and J ends lost 4 bases and 7 bases, in that order; junction bases with no gene match: 12. This CDR3 comprises 16 residues. Germline V gene sequence: CDR1 MDHEN, CDR2 SYDVKM. The CDR3: CASSSTGTGFPNEQFF. DNA for the CDR3: TGTGCCAGCAGTTCAACCGGGACAGGATTTCCGAATGAGCAGTTCTTC.

This rearrangement joins TRBV28 to TRBJ2-7; 9 nucleotides line up with TRBD2. CDR3 size: 14 residues. Germline-derived CDR1 and CDR2 are MDHEN and SYDVKM. V was pared by 2 bases and J by 5 bases, with 4 bases of the junction left unmatched. CDR3 amino acids: CASSLTRGGNEQYF. CDR3 coding DNA: TGTGCCAGCAGTTTAACGCGGGGGGGCAACGAGCAGTACTTC.

V and J are TRBV6-6 and TRBJ1-1; D is unresolved. The CDR3 loop spans 15 amino acids. Trimming shortened V by 0 bases and J by 1 base, and 9 bases separated the two germline ends. Germline CDR1 MNHNY, CDR2 SVGAGI (reference sequence). In nucleotides, the CDR3 is TGTGCCAGCAGTTACTCATTAACAGAGAACACTGAAGCTTTCTTT. Translated, it gives CASSYSLTENTEAFF.

The genes are TRBV11-2 and TRBJ2-7; 15 positions agree with TRBD2. With 3 bases clipped from V and 4 bases from J, the junction kept 7 bases outside the gene matches. Germline V lookup: CDR1 SGHAT, CDR2 FQNNGV. This CDR3 has 17 residues. The CDR3 nucleotides are TGTGCCAGCAGCTTCGCCTGGACTAGCGGGAGGGGTTACGAGCAGTACTTC. Protein sequence: CASSFAWTSGRGYEQYF.

V is TRBV5-6 and J is TRBJ2-5; D uncertain. The CDR3 runs to 14 residues. V was clipped by 0 bases and J by 5 bases, with 11 bases between them. The germline gives CDR1 SGHDT, CDR2 YYEEEE. This CDR3 is CASSLGPDTETQYF. For the CDR3, the DNA is TGTGCCAGCAGCTTGGGACCCGACACGGAGACCCAGTACTTC.

This clone was seen a few times. The genes are TRBV15 and TRBJ1-1; unclear D gene. Between the trimmed V and J ends, which lost 4 bases and 4 bases, there was a span of 13 bases. The CDR3 is 14 residues long. Germline V gene sequence: CDR1 LNHNV, CDR2 YYDKDF (reference sequence). The CDR3 region has the DNA TGTGCCACCAGCACCCGATCGGAGGTCACTGAAGCTTTCTTT. This codes for CATSTRSEVTEAFF.

This rearrangement joins TRBV7-3 to TRBJ1-1, with D possibly TRBD1 on 5 matching bases. There are 17 residues in the CDR3. CDR1 and CDR2 (germline): SGHTA, FQGTGA. V lost 5 bases and J 0 bases, leaving 19 bases between the germline ends. In nucleotides, the CDR3 is TGTGCCAGCAGCCAAAGGGCCGGGGGAGGCATGAACACTGAAGCTTTCTTT. Protein: CASSQRAGGGMNTEAFF.

This chain connects TRBV9 to TRBJ1-2, with D perhaps matching TRBD1 (5 bases). The germline V gene has CDR1 SGDLS and CDR2 YYNGEE. The length of the CDR3 is 15 residues. V gave up 0 bases and J gave up 4 bases, with 13 bases separating them. The CDR3 loop reads CASSVGQLIGYGYTF. In DNA form, the CDR3 reads TGTGCCAGCAGCGTAGGACAGCTTATCGGCTATGGCTACACCTTC.

The J gene is TRBJ2-1, the V gene TRBV28, with TRBD2 matching 8 bases. Germline values: CDR1 MDHEN, CDR2 SYDVKM. The trim removed 10 bases at V and 0 bases at J, leaving 5 bases unmatched. The CDR3 spans 14 residues. CDR3 loop: CATGGLPSYNEQFF. The DNA for the CDR3 is TGTGCCACGGGAGGGCTACCCTCCTACAATGAGCAGTTCTTC.